This entry lists 2 T cell receptor beta chains sequenced from one sample in a study of CD8 T cells in Susac syndrome. With random hexamers, roughly 0.5 to 1 ug RNA was reverse transcribed. TCRdb used MiXCR to reprocess the immunoSEQ multiplex PCR reads, holding one entry per CDR3 protein. The sample comprises about 150,000 distinct CDR3 sequences, about 95% of which are singletons, and 0.16% rests with the top ten. Sequencing was carried out using CD4+ T cells from PBMCs. The receptors shown here come from a human donor with Susac syndrome.

This chain links TRBV19 with TRBJ2-3, with 10 bases matching TRBD2. This CDR3 is built from 16 residues. With V trimmed by 3 bases and J by 3 bases, 6 bases remained unmatched. Germline CDR1 and CDR2: LNHDA and SQIVND (reference sequence). In nucleotides, the CDR3 is TGTGCCAGTAGTATCTCAGCGGGGGGGCTTACAGATACGCAGTATTTT. Translation: CASSISAGGLTDTQYF.

This clonotype was seen only once. The chain recombines TRBV3-1 with TRBJ1-1; D is ambiguous. The length of the CDR3 is 14 residues. Trimming removed 4 bases from V and 4 bases from J, with 13 bases in between. Germline CDR1 and CDR2: LGHDT and YNNKEL (reference sequence). CDR3 sequence: CASSPPGWGTEAFF. The CDR3 nucleotides read TGTGCCAGCAGCCCCCCAGGCTGGGGCACTGAAGCTTTCTTT.